The entry below describes one T cell receptor (beta chain). The target antigen is unknown. This record belongs to a study of cytomegalovirus exposure and HLA in healthy donors. Whole-study findings and limits: In an earlier analysis, productive rearrangement rates for most beta V segments clustered near 87% or 30%. The authors enumerated over 150 TCR beta chains as linked to cytomegalovirus.

Amplification used 60 Vbeta primers and 13 Jbeta primers. The data were produced by immunoSEQ multiplex PCR, yet TCRdb's version contains in-frame clones alone and is incomplete. The sample carries 150,000 to 200,000 clones, roughly 72% recorded once. The sequencing sample was made of PBMCs. The source is a woman aged 25 to 45 in good health and CMV-seropositive.

The CDR3 sequence is CASRGLSEQYF. DNA for the CDR3: TGTGCCAGCAGAGGACTCTCCGAGCAGTACTTC. V usage is TRBV5-8 and J usage is TRBJ2-7; a weak D match, TRBD2 (5 bases). Germline values: CDR1 SGHTS, CDR2 YDEGEE. CDR3 length: 11 amino acids. Trimming left V 5 bases short and J 6 bases short, with 9 bases between.